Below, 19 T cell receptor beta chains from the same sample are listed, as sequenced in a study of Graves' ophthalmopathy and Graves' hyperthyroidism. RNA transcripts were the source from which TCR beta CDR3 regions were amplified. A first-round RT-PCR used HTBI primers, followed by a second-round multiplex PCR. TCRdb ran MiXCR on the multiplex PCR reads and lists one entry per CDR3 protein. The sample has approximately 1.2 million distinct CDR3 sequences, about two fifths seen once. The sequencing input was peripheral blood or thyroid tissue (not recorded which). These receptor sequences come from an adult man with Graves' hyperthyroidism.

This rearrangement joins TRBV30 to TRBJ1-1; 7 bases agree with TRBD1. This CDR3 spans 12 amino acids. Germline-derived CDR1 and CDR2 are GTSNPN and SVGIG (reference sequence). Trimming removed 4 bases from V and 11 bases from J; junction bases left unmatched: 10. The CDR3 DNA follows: TGTGCCTGGACCGCCAGGGGGGACGCGGCTTTCTTT. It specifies CAWTARGDAAFF. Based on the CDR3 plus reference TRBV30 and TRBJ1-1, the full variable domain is SQTIHQWPATLVQPVGSPLSLECTVEGTSNPNLYWYRQAAGRGLQLLFYSVGIGQISSEVPQNLSASRPQDRQFILSSKKLLLSDSGFYLCAWTARGDAAFFGQGTRLTVV.

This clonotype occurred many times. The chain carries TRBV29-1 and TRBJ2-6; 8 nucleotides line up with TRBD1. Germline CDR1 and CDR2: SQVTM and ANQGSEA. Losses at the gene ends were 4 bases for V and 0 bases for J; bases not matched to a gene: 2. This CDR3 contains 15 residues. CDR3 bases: TGCAGCGTTGGACAGGGGAGCTCTGGGGCCAACGTCCTGACTTTC. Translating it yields CSVGQGSSGANVLTF.

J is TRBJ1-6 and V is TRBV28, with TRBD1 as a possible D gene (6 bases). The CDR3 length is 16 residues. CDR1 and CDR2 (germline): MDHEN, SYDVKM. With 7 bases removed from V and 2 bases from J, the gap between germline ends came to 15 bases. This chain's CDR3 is CASIVGGGPYNSPLHF. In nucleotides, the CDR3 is TGTGCCAGCATCGTGGGGGGCGGTCCCTATAATTCACCCCTCCACTTT. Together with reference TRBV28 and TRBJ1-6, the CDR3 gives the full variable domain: DVKVTQSSRYLVKRTGEKVFLECVQDMDHENMFWYRQDPGLGLRLIYFSYDVKMKEKGDIPEGYSVSREKKERFSLILESASTNQTSMYLCASIVGGGPYNSPLHFGNGTRLTVT.

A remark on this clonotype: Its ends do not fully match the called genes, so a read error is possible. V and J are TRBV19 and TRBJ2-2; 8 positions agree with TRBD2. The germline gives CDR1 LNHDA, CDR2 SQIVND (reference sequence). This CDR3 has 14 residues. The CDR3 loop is CASSREGFTGELLF. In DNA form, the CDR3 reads TGTGCCAGTAGTCGGGAGGGCTTCACCGGGGAGCTGCTTTTT.

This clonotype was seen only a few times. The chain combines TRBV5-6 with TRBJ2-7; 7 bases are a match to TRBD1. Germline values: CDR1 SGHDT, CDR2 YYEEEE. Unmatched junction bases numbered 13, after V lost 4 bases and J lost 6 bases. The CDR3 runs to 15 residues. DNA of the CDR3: TGTGCCAGCAGCGATCAAGACAGGGTGTGGGCCGAGCAGTACTTC. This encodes CASSDQDRVWAEQYF.

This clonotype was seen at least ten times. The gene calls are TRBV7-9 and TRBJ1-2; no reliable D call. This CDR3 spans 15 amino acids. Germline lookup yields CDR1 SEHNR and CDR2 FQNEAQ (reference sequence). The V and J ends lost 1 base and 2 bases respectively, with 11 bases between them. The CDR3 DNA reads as TGTGCCAGCAGCTTAGGGGAAAGATCCAACTATGGCTACACCTTC. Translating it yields CASSLGERSNYGYTF.

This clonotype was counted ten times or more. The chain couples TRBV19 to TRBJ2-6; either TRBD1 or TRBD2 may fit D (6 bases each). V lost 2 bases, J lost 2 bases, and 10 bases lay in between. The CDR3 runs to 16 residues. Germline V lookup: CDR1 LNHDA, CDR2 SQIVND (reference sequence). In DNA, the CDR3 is TGTGCCAGTAGTATATTGAGGGGGGCTGGGGCCAACGTCCTGACTTTC. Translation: CASSILRGAGANVLTF.

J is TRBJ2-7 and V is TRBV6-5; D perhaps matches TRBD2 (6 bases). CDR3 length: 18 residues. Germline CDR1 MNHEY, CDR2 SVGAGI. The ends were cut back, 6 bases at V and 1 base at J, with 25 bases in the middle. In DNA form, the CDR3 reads TGTGCCAGCAGAAGGACATTGATCTCGGGACTTTTATCCTACGAGCAGTACTTC. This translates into CASRRTLISGLLSYEQYF.

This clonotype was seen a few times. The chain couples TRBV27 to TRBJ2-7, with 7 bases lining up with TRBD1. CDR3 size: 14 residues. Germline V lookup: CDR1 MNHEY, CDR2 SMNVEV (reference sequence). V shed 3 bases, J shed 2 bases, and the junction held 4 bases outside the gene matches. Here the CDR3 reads CASSLGQHAYEQYF. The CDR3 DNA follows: TGTGCCAGCAGTTTGGGACAGCACGCCTACGAGCAGTACTTC.

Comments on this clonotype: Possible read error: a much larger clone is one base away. The CDR3 is CASGLGASGRVAGELFF. CDR3 nucleotides: TGTGCCAGCGGCCTGGGGGCTAGCGGGAGGGTGGCCGGGGAGCTGTTTTTT. The chain recombines TRBV25-1 with TRBJ2-2; 12 bases map to TRBD2. V trimming: 8 bases; J trimming: 6 bases; junction bases outside the gene matches: 13. The CDR3 extends over 17 amino acids. CDR1 MGHDK and CDR2 SYGVNS come from the germline V gene.

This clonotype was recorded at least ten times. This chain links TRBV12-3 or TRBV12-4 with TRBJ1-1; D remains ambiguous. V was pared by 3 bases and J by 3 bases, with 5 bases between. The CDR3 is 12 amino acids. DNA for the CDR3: TGTGCCAGCAGTTTCAGCTACACTGAAGCTTTCTTT. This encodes CASSFSYTEAFF.

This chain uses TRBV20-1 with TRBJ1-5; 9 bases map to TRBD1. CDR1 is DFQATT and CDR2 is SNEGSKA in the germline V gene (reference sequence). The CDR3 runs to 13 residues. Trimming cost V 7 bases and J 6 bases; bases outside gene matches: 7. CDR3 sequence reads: CSVRDREAQPQHF. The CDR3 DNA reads TGCAGTGTACGGGACAGGGAGGCTCAGCCCCAGCATTTT.

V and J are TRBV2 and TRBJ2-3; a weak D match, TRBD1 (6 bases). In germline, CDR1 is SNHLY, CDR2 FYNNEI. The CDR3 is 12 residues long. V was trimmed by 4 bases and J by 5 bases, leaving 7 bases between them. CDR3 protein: CASSGTVDTQYF. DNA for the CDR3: TGTGCCAGCAGTGGGACAGTAGATACGCAGTATTTT.

The chain's CDR3 is CAISYRYEQYF. The CDR3 coding sequence is TGTGCCATCAGTTATCGGTACGAGCAGTACTTC. The genes are TRBV10-3 and TRBJ2-7; D gene unclear. The ends were cut back, 5 bases at V and 4 bases at J, with 6 bases in the middle. CDR1 is ENHRY and CDR2 is SYGVKD in the germline V gene. CDR3 size: 11 residues.

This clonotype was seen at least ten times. This CDR3 reads CASSPRPEGEAFF. For the CDR3, the DNA is TGTGCCAGCAGCCCTCGCCCTGAGGGTGAAGCTTTCTTT. This chain links TRBV5-5 with TRBJ1-1; D remains ambiguous. The CDR3 runs 13 residues. The ends were cut back, 4 bases at V and 7 bases at J, with 14 bases in the middle. Per the germline V gene, CDR1 is SGHKS and CDR2 is YYEKEE (reference sequence).

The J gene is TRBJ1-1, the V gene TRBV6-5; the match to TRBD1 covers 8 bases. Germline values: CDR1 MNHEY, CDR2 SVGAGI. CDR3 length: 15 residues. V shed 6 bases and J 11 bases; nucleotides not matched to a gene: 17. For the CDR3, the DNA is TGTGCCAGCAGCCCAGTGAACCTCAGGGGGCATAGCGCTTTCTTT. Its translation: CASSPVNLRGHSAFF.

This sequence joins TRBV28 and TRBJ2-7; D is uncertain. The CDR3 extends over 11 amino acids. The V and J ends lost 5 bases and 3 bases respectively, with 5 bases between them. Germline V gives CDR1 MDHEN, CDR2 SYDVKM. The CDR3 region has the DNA TGTGCCAGCAGTAACATCTACGAGCAGTACTTC. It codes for CASSNIYEQYF.

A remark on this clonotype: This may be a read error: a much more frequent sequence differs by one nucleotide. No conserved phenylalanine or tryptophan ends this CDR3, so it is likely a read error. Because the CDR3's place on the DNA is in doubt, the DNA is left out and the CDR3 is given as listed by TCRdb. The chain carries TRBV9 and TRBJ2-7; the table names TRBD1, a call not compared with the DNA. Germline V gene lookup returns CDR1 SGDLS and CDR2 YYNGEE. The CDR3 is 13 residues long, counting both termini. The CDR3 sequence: CASSSTLPGTRNR.

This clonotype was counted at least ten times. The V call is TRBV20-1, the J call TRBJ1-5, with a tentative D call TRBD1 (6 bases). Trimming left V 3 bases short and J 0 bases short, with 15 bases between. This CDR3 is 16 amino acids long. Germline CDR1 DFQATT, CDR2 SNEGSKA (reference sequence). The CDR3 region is CSASLGGLSSNQPQHF. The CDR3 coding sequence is TGCAGTGCTAGTTTGGGGGGCCTGAGTAGCAATCAGCCCCAGCATTTT.